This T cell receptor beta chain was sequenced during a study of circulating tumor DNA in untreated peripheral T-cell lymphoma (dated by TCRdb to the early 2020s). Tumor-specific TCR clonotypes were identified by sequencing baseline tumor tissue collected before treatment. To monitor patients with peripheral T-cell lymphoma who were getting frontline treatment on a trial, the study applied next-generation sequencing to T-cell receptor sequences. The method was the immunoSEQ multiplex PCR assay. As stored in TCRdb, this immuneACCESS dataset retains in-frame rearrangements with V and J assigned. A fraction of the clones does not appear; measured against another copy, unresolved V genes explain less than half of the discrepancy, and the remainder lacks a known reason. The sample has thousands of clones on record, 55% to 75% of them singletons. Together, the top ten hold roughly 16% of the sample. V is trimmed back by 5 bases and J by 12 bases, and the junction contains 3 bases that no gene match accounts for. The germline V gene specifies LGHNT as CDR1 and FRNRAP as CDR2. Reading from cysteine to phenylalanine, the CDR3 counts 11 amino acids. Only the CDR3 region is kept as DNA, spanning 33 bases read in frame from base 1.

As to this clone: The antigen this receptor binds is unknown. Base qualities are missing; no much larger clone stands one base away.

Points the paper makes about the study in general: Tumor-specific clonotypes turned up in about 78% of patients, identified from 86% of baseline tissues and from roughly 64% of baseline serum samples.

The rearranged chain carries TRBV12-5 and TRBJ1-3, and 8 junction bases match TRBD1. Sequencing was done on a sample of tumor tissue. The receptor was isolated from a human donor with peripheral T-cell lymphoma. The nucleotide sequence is TGTGCTAGTGGTACCGGGACAGGCATATATTTT. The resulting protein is CASGTGTGIYF.